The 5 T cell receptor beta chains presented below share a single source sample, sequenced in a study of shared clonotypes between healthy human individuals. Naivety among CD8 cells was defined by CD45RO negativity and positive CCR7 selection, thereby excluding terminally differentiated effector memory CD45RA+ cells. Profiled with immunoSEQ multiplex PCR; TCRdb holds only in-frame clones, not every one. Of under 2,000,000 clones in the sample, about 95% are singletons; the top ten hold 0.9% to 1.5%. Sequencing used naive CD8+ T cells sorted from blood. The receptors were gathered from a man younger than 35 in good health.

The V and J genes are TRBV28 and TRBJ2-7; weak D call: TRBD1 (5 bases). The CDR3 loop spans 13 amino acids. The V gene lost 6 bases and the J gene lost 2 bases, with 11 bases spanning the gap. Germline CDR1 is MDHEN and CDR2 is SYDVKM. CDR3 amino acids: CASSVQGTYEQYF. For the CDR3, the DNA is TGTGCCAGCAGCGTGCAGGGCACCTACGAGCAGTACTTC. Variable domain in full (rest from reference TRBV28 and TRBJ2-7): DVKVTQSSRYLVKRTGEKVFLECVQDMDHENMFWYRQDPGLGLRLIYFSYDVKMKEKGDIPEGYSVSREKKERFSLILESASTNQTSMYLCASSVQGTYEQYFGPGTRLTVT.

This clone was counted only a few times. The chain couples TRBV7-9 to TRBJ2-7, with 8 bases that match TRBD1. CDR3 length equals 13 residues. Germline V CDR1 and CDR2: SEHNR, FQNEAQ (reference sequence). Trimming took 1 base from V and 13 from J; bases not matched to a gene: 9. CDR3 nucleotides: TGTGCCAGCAGCTTAGGGACCGGACAGGGAAAATACTTC. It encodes CASSLGTGQGKYF. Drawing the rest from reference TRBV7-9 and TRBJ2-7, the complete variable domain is DTGVSQNPRHKITKRGQNVTFRCDPISEHNRLYWYRQTLGQGPEFLTYFQNEAQLEKSRLLSDRFSAERPKGSFSTLEIQRTEQGDSAMYLCASSLGTGQGKYFGPGTRLTVT.

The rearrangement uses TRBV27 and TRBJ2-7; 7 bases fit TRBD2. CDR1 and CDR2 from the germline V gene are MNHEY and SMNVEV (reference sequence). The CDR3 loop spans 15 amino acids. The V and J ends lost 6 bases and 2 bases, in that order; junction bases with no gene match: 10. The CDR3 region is CASSPPGGTTYEQYF. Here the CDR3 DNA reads TGTGCCAGCAGCCCCCCCGGGGGGACCACCTACGAGCAGTACTTC.

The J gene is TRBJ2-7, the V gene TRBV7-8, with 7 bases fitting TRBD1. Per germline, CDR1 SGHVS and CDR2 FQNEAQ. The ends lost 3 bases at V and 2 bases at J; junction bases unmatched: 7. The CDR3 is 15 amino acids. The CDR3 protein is CASSFAQGVAYEQYF. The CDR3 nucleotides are TGTGCCAGCAGCTTCGCCCAGGGGGTGGCCTACGAGCAGTACTTC.

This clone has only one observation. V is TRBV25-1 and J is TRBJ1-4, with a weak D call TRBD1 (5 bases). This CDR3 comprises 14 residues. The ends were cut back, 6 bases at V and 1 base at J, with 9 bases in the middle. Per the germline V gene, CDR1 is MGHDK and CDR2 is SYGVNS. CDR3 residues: CASSRGVTNEKLFF. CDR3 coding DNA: TGTGCCAGCAGCCGAGGGGTAACTAATGAAAAACTGTTTTTT.